Following are 29 T cell receptor beta chains from one sample sequenced in a study of cytomegalovirus exposure and HLA in healthy donors (dated by TCRdb to the late 2010s). Library method: the immunoSEQ multiplex PCR assay. TCRdb provides this immuneACCESS table in a form limited to in-frame rearrangements. Some clones are lacking; in checked studies, under half of them reflect an unresolved V gene, and why the rest are absent is not known. The sample table lists over 70,000 clones, approximately 90% of them with a count of one. 3.5% to 4% of the sample rests with the top ten. The sequenced material came from PBMCs. These receptor sequences come from a woman between 18 and 29 years old in good health and CMV-seropositive.

J is TRBJ2-3 and V is TRBV2, with 11 positions matching TRBD2. This CDR3 has 15 residues. J was trimmed by 4 bases and V by 7 bases; bases with no gene match: 7. In germline, CDR1 is SNHLY, CDR2 FYNNEI. As DNA, the CDR3 is TGTGCCAGCACCAGAAGTAGCGGGGGGGCAGATACGCAGTATTTT. Protein: CASTRSSGGADTQYF.

The chain links TRBV4-1 to TRBJ1-5; no clear D gene. CDR1 and CDR2 from the germline V gene are MGHRA and YSYEKL. V lost 5 bases and J lost 0, with 11 bases in between. CDR3 size: 15 residues. CDR3 region: CASSWFGDSNQPQHF. The CDR3 region has the DNA TGCGCCAGCAGCTGGTTCGGGGATAGCAATCAGCCCCAGCATTTT.

In its sample, this clone was seen once. J is TRBJ2-1 and V is TRBV10-3, with a possible D match to TRBD2 (7 bases). This CDR3 is 19 amino acids long. V lost 1 base and J 4 bases, leaving 23 bases between the germline ends. Germline V lookup: CDR1 ENHRY, CDR2 SYGVKD. The CDR3 reads CAISEWNQGPSGGYNEQFF. The CDR3 bases are TGTGCCATCAGTGAGTGGAATCAGGGGCCTAGCGGAGGGTACAATGAGCAGTTCTTC.

The CDR3 sequence: CASSLGEGRWASYEQYF. The CDR3 coding sequence is TGTGCCAGCAGCTTAGGAGAGGGCAGATGGGCCTCCTACGAGCAGTACTTC. This chain joins TRBV7-8 and TRBJ2-7; the D gene is possibly TRBD2 (5 bases). Germline CDR1 is SGHVS and CDR2 is FQNEAQ. V lost 1 base to trimming and J lost 0 bases, with 16 bases between them. The CDR3 loop spans 17 amino acids.

CDR3 protein: CASRAGTGAAPGANVLTF. The CDR3, as DNA: TGTGCCAGCAGAGCCGGGACAGGGGCCGCCCCTGGGGCCAACGTCCTGACTTTC. The V call is TRBV28, the J call TRBJ2-6; 10 bases map to TRBD1. V shed 6 bases, J shed 2 bases, and the junction held 10 bases outside the gene matches. Germline CDR1 is MDHEN and CDR2 is SYDVKM. The CDR3 consists of 18 residues.

This chain connects TRBV4-1 to TRBJ2-6; TRBD1 is a possible D gene (5 bases). Trimming stripped 0 bases from V and 0 bases from J, with 6 bases between. The CDR3 contains 16 residues. Per germline, CDR1 MGHRA and CDR2 YSYEKL. The CDR3 region has the DNA TGCGCCAGCAGCCAAGAAGGGGTCTCTGGGGCCAACGTCCTGACTTTC. It yields the protein CASSQEGVSGANVLTF.

The chain combines TRBV10-3 with TRBJ1-5; the D is unclear. The CDR3 is made up of 15 amino acids. The germline V gene encodes CDR1 ENHRY and CDR2 SYGVKD. V gave up 3 bases and J gave up 2 bases, with 11 bases separating them. The CDR3 protein is CAISEGRQGNQPQHF. The CDR3 region has the DNA TGTGCCATCAGTGAAGGGAGGCAGGGCAATCAGCCCCAGCATTTT.

This clone is a singleton in its sample. The V call is TRBV7-9, the J call TRBJ2-5, with TRBD2 matching 10 bases. The V gene's germline CDR1 is SEHNR and CDR2 FQNEAQ (reference sequence). This CDR3 has 16 residues. The CDR3 protein is CAAYNGLAGEQETQYF. CDR3 in DNA: TGTGCAGCCTATAATGGGCTAGCGGGGGAGCAAGAGACCCAGTACTTC. Supplemented by reference TRBV7-9 and TRBJ2-5, the full variable domain reads DTGVSQNPRHKITKRGQNVTFRCDPISEHNRLYWYRQTLGQGPEFLTYFQNEAQLEKSRLLSDRFSAERPKGSFSTLEIQRTEQGDSAMYLCAAYNGLAGEQETQYFGPGTRLLVL.

This chain uses TRBV19 with TRBJ1-6, with TRBD1 identical over 9 bases. CDR1 and CDR2 from the germline V gene are LNHDA and SQIVND (reference sequence). J was trimmed by 5 bases and V by 7 bases; bases with no gene match: 9. The CDR3 contains 16 residues. CDR3 protein: CASTPAGQGHNSPLHF. Here the CDR3 DNA reads TGTGCCAGTACACCGGCGGGACAGGGACATAATTCACCCCTCCACTTT.

This clone showed up just once. The V and J genes are TRBV7-2 and TRBJ1-1; TRBD1 aligns across 8 bases. The CDR3 contains 13 residues. In germline, CDR1 is SGHTA, CDR2 FQGNSA. J lost 7 bases, V lost 5 bases, and 6 bases had no gene match. This chain's CDR3 is CASSHRTGHEAFF. The CDR3 DNA sequence: TGTGCCAGCAGCCATCGGACAGGGCATGAAGCTTTCTTT.

The V gene is TRBV19, the J gene TRBJ1-5, with 9 bases matching TRBD1. J gave up 3 bases and V 4 bases, and 10 bases lay outside the gene matches. Germline CDR1 is LNHDA and CDR2 is SQIVND (reference sequence). There are 17 residues in the CDR3. Here the CDR3 reads CASSSRGTGRFNQPQHF. CDR3 sequence (DNA): TGTGCCAGTAGTAGCCGGGGGACAGGGAGGTTCAATCAGCCCCAGCATTTT.

This rearrangement joins TRBV6-5 to TRBJ2-7; perhaps TRBD1 as D (5 bases). The CDR3 contains 15 residues. V lost 0 bases and J lost 1, with 10 bases in between. The germline V gene encodes CDR1 MNHEY and CDR2 SVGAGI. This CDR3 is CASSYSRQGSYEQYF. CDR3 in DNA: TGTGCCAGCAGTTACTCTCGTCAGGGATCCTACGAGCAGTACTTC.

This chain joins TRBV25-1 and TRBJ2-3; no reliable D call. V lost 1 base, J lost 2 bases, and 10 bases lay in between. Germline V gene lookup returns CDR1 MGHDK and CDR2 SYGVNS. The CDR3 has 15 amino acids. The CDR3 reads CASSELWRNTDTQYF. CDR3 DNA: TGTGCCAGCAGTGAATTGTGGCGGAACACAGATACGCAGTATTTT.

This clone was observed a single time. The chain is built from TRBV9 and TRBJ2-3; 8 positions agree with TRBD2. Germline CDR1 and CDR2: SGDLS and YYNGEE. This CDR3 comprises 17 residues. The V segment lost 2 bases and the J segment 6 bases; nucleotides outside the gene matches: 14. The CDR3 is CASSVGPRGAASDTQYF. The CDR3 nucleotides read TGTGCCAGCAGCGTGGGCCCGCGGGGGGCTGCGTCGGATACGCAGTATTTT. The full variable domain, rest sourced from reference TRBV9 and TRBJ2-3, is DSGVTQTPKHLITATGQRVTLRCSPRSGDLSVYWYQQSLDQGLQFLIQYYNGEERAKGNILERFSAQQFPDLHSELNLSSLELGDSALYFCASSVGPRGAASDTQYFGPGTRLTVL.

The V gene is TRBV7-8, the J gene TRBJ1-6; D is ambiguous. V dropped 8 bases and J dropped 5 bases, with 13 bases sitting between them. CDR1 is SGHVS and CDR2 is FQNEAQ in the germline V gene. The CDR3 covers 14 residues. The CDR3 here is CASGWGSDNSPLHF. The CDR3 coding sequence is TGTGCCAGCGGATGGGGTAGCGATAATTCACCCCTCCACTTT.

The chain couples TRBV27 to TRBJ1-3; tentative D call: TRBD1 (6 bases). This CDR3 is built from 15 residues. The germline CDR1 and CDR2 sequences are MNHEY and SMNVEV (reference sequence). Trimming took off 2 bases at V and 2 bases at J, with 10 bases between the two ends. The CDR3 spells CASSLLAGAGNTIYF. DNA for the CDR3: TGTGCCAGCAGTTTACTAGCAGGGGCTGGAAACACCATATATTTT.

The V call is TRBV6-5, the J call TRBJ2-7, with D hard to call. The CDR3 extends over 13 amino acids. Trimming pared 6 bases from V and 3 bases from J, leaving 12 bases between. The germline V gene encodes CDR1 MNHEY and CDR2 SVGAGI. For the CDR3, the DNA is TGTGCCAGCAGACGAACAAGAAGCTACGAGCAGTACTTC. It yields the protein CASRRTRSYEQYF.

The genes are TRBV30 and TRBJ1-5, with 7 positions matching TRBD1. The CDR3 length is 15 residues. J lost 2 bases, V lost 3 bases, and 7 bases had no gene match. Germline values: CDR1 GTSNPN, CDR2 SVGIG (reference sequence). The CDR3 here is CAWSGGQSRNQPQHF. The CDR3, as DNA: TGTGCCTGGAGCGGGGGACAGAGCCGCAATCAGCCCCAGCATTTT.

The chain joins TRBV6-5 to TRBJ1-1, with unresolved D. The V and J ends lost 0 bases and 1 base respectively, with 6 bases between them. CDR3 length: 14 residues. Germline CDR1 is MNHEY and CDR2 is SVGAGI. The CDR3 is CASSYSVSNTEAFF. CDR3 bases: TGTGCCAGCAGTTACTCTGTCTCGAACACTGAAGCTTTCTTT.

The J gene is TRBJ2-1, the V gene TRBV2; TRBD2 agrees at 12 bases. CDR3 length: 16 amino acids. V dropped 5 bases and J dropped 7; count of bases not matched to a gene: 9. CDR1 is SNHLY and CDR2 is FYNNEI in the germline V gene. The DNA for the CDR3 is TGTGCCAGCAGTCGATCGACTAGCGGGGGCCTGAATGAGCAGTTCTTC. This gives the protein CASSRSTSGGLNEQFF.

The chain couples TRBV10-3 to TRBJ2-6; D is undetermined. CDR1 is ENHRY and CDR2 is SYGVKD in the germline V gene. This CDR3 has 13 amino acids. Trimming removed 6 bases from V and 2 bases from J, with 5 bases in between. CDR3 protein: CAIRAAGANVLTF. CDR3 in DNA: TGTGCCATCAGGGCTGCTGGGGCCAACGTCCTGACTTTC.

The chain uses TRBV5-8 and TRBJ2-3, with 10 bases identical to TRBD2. V lost 10 bases to trimming and J lost 1 base; unmatched junction nucleotides: 6. Germline V gene sequence: CDR1 SGHTS, CDR2 YDEGEE. The CDR3 length is 14 residues. CDR3 sequence reads: CACRLAGGTDTQYF. CDR3 DNA: TGTGCCTGCCGACTAGCGGGTGGCACAGATACGCAGTATTTT.

The chain is built from TRBV30 and TRBJ2-7, with unresolved D. The V gene's germline CDR1 is GTSNPN and CDR2 SVGIG (reference sequence). The CDR3 spans 12 residues. Deletions cut 1 base from V and 6 bases from J, with 10 bases between. The CDR3 protein is CAWSDLPGEQYF. The CDR3 nucleotides are TGTGCCTGGAGTGACCTCCCAGGCGAGCAGTACTTC.

This clone showed up many times. J is TRBJ1-6 and V is TRBV6-1; TRBD1 matches at 8 bases. Looked up from germline, CDR1 is MNHNS and CDR2 is SASEGT. With 1 base clipped from V and 5 bases from J, the junction kept 1 base outside the gene matches. This CDR3 is built from 15 residues. CDR3 nucleotide sequence: TGTGCCAGCAGTGAAGGGACAGGGAATAATTCACCCCTCCACTTT. Translated: CASSEGTGNNSPLHF.

The rearrangement uses TRBV27 and TRBJ1-1, with D unclear. Trimming removed 0 bases at V and 1 base at J, with 6 bases between. This CDR3 comprises 14 residues. In germline, CDR1 is MNHEY, CDR2 SMNVEV (reference sequence). The CDR3: CASSLSRANTEAFF. The CDR3 DNA reads as TGTGCCAGCAGTTTATCGAGGGCGAACACTGAAGCTTTCTTT.

In DNA form, the CDR3 reads TGTGCCAGCAGTGAATGGGGTAGCTTTAGCGCTGAGCAGTTCTTC. Its protein product is CASSEWGSFSAEQFF. The genes are TRBV25-1 and TRBJ2-1; tentative D call: TRBD2 (5 bases). Germline V gene sequence: CDR1 MGHDK, CDR2 SYGVNS. The V end lost 1 base, the J end lost 9 bases, and 16 bases lay between the germline ends. This CDR3 comprises 15 residues.

DNA for the CDR3: TGTGCCAGCAGACGAGCGGCAGGCGATCATTATGGCTACACCTTC. Translation: CASRRAAGDHYGYTF. V gene TRBV6-5 combines with J gene TRBJ1-2; D is unclear. Trimming removed 6 bases at V and 5 bases at J, with 19 bases between. From germline, CDR1 is MNHEY and CDR2 SVGAGI. The CDR3 extends over 15 amino acids.

This chain links TRBV9 with TRBJ2-4; TRBD2 might be the D (5 bases). The CDR3 is 14 residues long. Trimming removed 0 bases at V and 9 bases at J, with 13 bases between. CDR1 is SGDLS and CDR2 is YYNGEE in the germline V gene. The CDR3 reads CASSVDPSRGIQYF. CDR3 nucleotide sequence: TGTGCCAGCAGCGTAGACCCTAGCCGGGGCATTCAGTACTTC.

The CDR3 DNA reads TGTGCCACTGGCCGGGACAGCGGGTCTGGGGCCAACGTCCTGACTTTC. It specifies CATGRDSGSGANVLTF. The chain combines TRBV2 with TRBJ2-6, with a possible D match to TRBD1 (7 bases). The CDR3 is 16 residues long. V lost 10 bases and J 1 base, leaving 17 bases between the germline ends. Germline loops: CDR1 SNHLY, CDR2 FYNNEI.